This T cell receptor beta chain appears in the sequencing data of a study of shared clonotypes between healthy human individuals. Regarding the study as a whole: Few donors restricted represented genetic and exposure-history diversity.

This clone was picked up one time. The antigen remains unidentified. Germline assignment: CDR1 SGHTA and CDR2 FQGNSA. J lost 6 bases, V lost 5 bases, and 8 bases had no gene match. The CDR3 contains 15 residues. The CD4+ fraction was divided into a CD45RA+ naive subset and a CD45RA-negative memory subset. The assay used deep level. Assay used: immunoSEQ multiplex PCR; TCRdb lists only in-frame clones, some missing. The table records more than 900,000 clones, around 78% of them present only once. The source material was memory CD4+ T cells from PBMCs. Indicated subset: CD45RA-negative fraction. The clonotype was recovered from a young man in good health. Some clones in this sample may be carry-over from other donors' samples. This chain connects TRBV7-2 to TRBJ1-5; TRBD1 aligns across 9 bases. CDR3 bases: TGTGCCAGCAGCCCCGGGACAGGGAGGGGTCAGCCCCAGCATTTT. This gives the protein CASSPGTGRGQPQHF.